Presented here are 24 T cell receptor beta chains from one specimen sequenced in a study of tumor and adjacent non-tumor tissue in lung cancer. Three rounds of nested PCR, following a modified ARM-PCR protocol, produced the TCRbeta library. TCRdb itself ran the multiplex PCR reads through MiXCR, one entry per CDR3 protein. The sample consists of around 140,000 distinct CDR3 sequences, approximately 70% of them appearing once. This sample's RNA came from whole unsorted tissue. The sample was lung tumor tissue. The receptor source for this set is a man in his fifties or sixties with small cell lung cancer.

Of note for this clonotype: At one of its ends the junction is not consistent with the germline gene, which may arise from a read error. This chain uses TRBV7-8 with TRBJ2-7; 10 bases are a match to TRBD2. This CDR3 contains 15 residues. Germline CDR1 is SGHVS and CDR2 is FQNEAQ. In DNA form, the CDR3 reads TGTGCTAGCAGCTTAGAACTAGCGGGGTCCTACAAGCAGTACTTC. Amino acid sequence: CASSLELAGSYKQYF.

This clonotype has a handful of counts. This sequence joins TRBV5-4 and TRBJ1-1; 7 bases are a match to TRBD1. J lost 5 bases, V lost 4 bases, and 14 bases had no gene match. The CDR3 sequence is 16 residues long. The germline CDR1 and CDR2 sequences are SGHNT and YYREEE (reference sequence). The CDR3 sequence is CASSRDLQGVGTEAFF. For the CDR3, the DNA is TGTGCCAGCAGCCGGGACCTCCAGGGGGTGGGTACTGAAGCTTTCTTT.

Turning to this clonotype: The final CDR3 position lacks the conserved phenylalanine or tryptophan, pointing to a likely read error. The V and J genes are TRBV11-2 and TRBJ2-5; no clear D gene. The CDR3 length is 11 residues. Per germline, CDR1 SGHAT and CDR2 FQNNGV. CDR3 sequence (DNA): TGTGCCAGTAGCCTGCAAGGGACCCAGTACTTA. Protein sequence: CASSLQGTQYL.

With respect to this clonotype: A read error may explain this, as a much larger clone is one base away. V is TRBV12-3 or TRBV12-4 and J is TRBJ2-2; D is undetermined. V shed 4 bases and J shed 5 bases, with 14 bases lying between them. The CDR3 length is 15 residues. CDR3 nucleotides: TGTGCCAGCAGTTATTCTAATGTAAAGACCGGGGAGCTGTTTTTT. Protein: CASSYSNVKTGELFF.

Turning to this clonotype: Since a much larger clone is just one base distant, this may be a read error. The chain recombines TRBV5-5 with TRBJ1-3, with D uncertain. In germline, CDR1 is SGHKS, CDR2 YYEKEE (reference sequence). This CDR3 is 11 amino acids long. CDR3 coding DNA: TGTGTCAGCACCGAGGGAAACACCATATATTTT. Its protein is CVSTEGNTIYF. The full variable domain, its missing parts supplied by reference TRBV5-5 and TRBJ1-3, is DAGVTQSPTHLIKTRGQQVTLRCSPISGHKSVSWYQQVLGQGPQFIFQYYEKEERGRGNFPDRFSARQFPNYSSELNVNALLLGDSALYLCVSTEGNTIYFGEGSWLTVV.

This sequence joins TRBV11-3 and TRBJ2-7; 9 bases fit TRBD1. Trimming took 7 bases from V and 3 from J; bases not matched to a gene: 10. This CDR3 region has 15 residues. Germline V gene data show CDR1 as SGHNT and CDR2 as YENEEA. DNA for the CDR3: TGTGCCAGCACCTTGGCCGGGACAGGGCACTACGAGCAGTACTTC. Amino acids: CASTLAGTGHYEQYF.

The table lists this clonotype with many counts. This chain links TRBV6-5 with TRBJ2-7; 11 positions agree with TRBD1. The CDR3 runs to 14 residues. Trimming took 7 bases from V and 4 from J; bases not matched to a gene: 6. CDR1 and CDR2 (germline): MNHEY, SVGAGI. CDR3: CASTGTGGSYEQYF. The CDR3 DNA reads as TGTGCCAGCACAGGGACAGGGGGATCGTACGAGCAGTACTTC.

In the case of this clonotype: The final CDR3 position lacks the conserved phenylalanine or tryptophan, pointing to a likely read error. J is TRBJ2-2 and V is TRBV12-3 or TRBV12-4; TRBD1 agrees at 8 bases. This CDR3 contains 15 residues. DNA of the CDR3: TGTGCCAGTAGTTTCTCTGGGACAGGCACCGGGGAGCTGTTTTTA. It codes for CASSFSGTGTGELFL.

J is TRBJ1-6 and V is TRBV9; TRBD1 is a possible D gene (6 bases). Per the germline V gene, CDR1 is SGDLS and CDR2 is YYNGEE. The CDR3 length is 14 residues. With 1 base removed from V and 8 bases from J, the gap between germline ends came to 10 bases. The CDR3 nucleotides read TGTGCCAGCAGCGTAAGGGACAACGATTCACCCCTCCACTTT. Translation: CASSVRDNDSPLHF.

This clonotype was picked up one time. A much larger clone differs by one base, so this may be a read error. The J gene is TRBJ2-7, the V gene TRBV6-5; D unclear. V was pared by 7 bases and J by 2 bases, with 21 bases between. Germline CDR1 is MNHEY and CDR2 is SVGAGI. The CDR3 extends over 16 amino acids. As DNA, the CDR3 is TGTGCCAGCACAATCCCGGCAGTAACCCAACCCTACGAGCAGTACGTC. Its translation: CASTIPAVTQPYEQYV.

Note on this clonotype: Just one base apart from a much larger clone, this may be a read error. The CDR3 does not end in the conserved phenylalanine or tryptophan, so this is likely a read error. This chain links TRBV13 with TRBJ2-1; D perhaps matches TRBD2 (6 bases). CDR1 is PRHDT and CDR2 is FYEKMQ in the germline V gene (reference sequence). This CDR3 is built from 15 residues. CDR3 amino acids: CASSLGGNSDNEQFY. The DNA of the CDR3 is TGTGCCAGCAGCTTGGGAGGTAACTCCGACAATGAGCAGTTCTAC.

This clonotype was recorded a few times. CDR3 nucleotides: TGCGCCAGCAGCTTAGCTGGATGCTACGAGCAGTACTTC. Translated, it gives CASSLAGCYEQYF. The chain uses TRBV5-1 and TRBJ2-7; no firm D call. The CDR3 consists of 13 residues. Germline V CDR1 and CDR2: SGHRS, YFSETQ. V lost 2 bases and J 3 bases, leaving 9 bases between the germline ends.

The rearrangement links TRBV11-2 to TRBJ2-3; TRBD1 matches 7 bases. V gave up 6 bases and J gave up 6 bases; unmatched junction bases: 12. The germline gives CDR1 SGHAT, CDR2 FQNNGV. The length of the CDR3 is 15 residues. The CDR3: CASSSGQAWWDTQYF. The CDR3 DNA reads as TGTGCCAGCAGTTCCGGACAGGCGTGGTGGGATACGCAGTATTTT.

This clonotype has a handful of counts. The chain joins TRBV6-1 to TRBJ1-5; 10 nucleotides match TRBD1. The CDR3 spans 20 residues. The germline V gene encodes CDR1 MNHNS and CDR2 SASEGT. J lost 4 bases, V lost 6 bases, and 21 bases had no gene match. CDR3 loop: CASRGGTGARIVWRNQPQHF. The CDR3 DNA reads TGTGCCAGCAGGGGTGGGACAGGGGCGAGAATCGTATGGAGAAATCAGCCCCAGCATTTT.

Comments on this clonotype: With a much larger clone just one base away, this may be a read error. The chain couples TRBV29-1 to TRBJ2-2, with a tentative D call TRBD1 (6 bases). Germline CDR1 SQVTM, CDR2 ANQGSEA. V lost 4 bases, J lost 3 bases, and 9 bases lay in between. The CDR3 totals 13 residues. Here the CDR3 reads CSVASGDTGELFF. CDR3 in DNA: TGCAGCGTTGCGTCAGGGGACACCGGGGAGCTGTTTTTT.

As regards this clonotype: One end of the junction is discordant with germline, which a read error may explain. V is TRBV4-1 and J is TRBJ2-1, with D possibly matching TRBD1 (6 bases). The CDR3 is 18 amino acids. Germline V gene data show CDR1 as MGHRA and CDR2 as YSYEKL. In DNA form, the CDR3 reads TGCGCCATCAGCCAAGATCTCCTGCCAGGGGCGGATTACAATGAGTTGTTCTTC. It is translated as CAISQDLLPGADYNELFF.

The CDR3: CASKTGNGQFF. The CDR3, as DNA: TGTGCCAGCAAAACAGGCAATGGGCAATTCTTC. The gene calls are TRBV11-3 and TRBJ2-1, with a possible D match to TRBD1 (5 bases). Germline CDR1 is SGHNT and CDR2 is YENEEA. This CDR3 is built from 11 residues. Trimming removed 7 bases from V and 16 bases from J, with 17 bases in between.

A note on this clonotype: Possible read error: a much larger clone is one base away. The rearrangement links TRBV4-2 to TRBJ1-2, with D uncertain. Trimming took off 0 bases at V and 4 bases at J, with 9 bases between the two ends. Germline V gene lookup returns CDR1 LGHNA and CDR2 YNFKEQ. The CDR3 totals 14 residues. CDR3 loop: CASSQERYLYGYTF. The CDR3 DNA sequence: TGTGCCAGCAGCCAAGAAAGGTACCTCTATGGCTACACCTTC.

This clonotype was counted ten times or more. The chain is built from TRBV20-1 and TRBJ2-3; 8 bases match TRBD2. CDR1 and CDR2 from the germline V gene are DFQATT and SNEGSKA (reference sequence). The V segment lost 5 bases and the J segment 5 bases; nucleotides outside the gene matches: 6. The CDR3 runs 13 residues. DNA for the CDR3: TGCAGTGCTTTTAGCGGGACTGGAGATACGCAGTATTTT. This encodes CSAFSGTGDTQYF.

The chain uses TRBV5-1 and TRBJ2-2; 9 nucleotides agree with TRBD1. The CDR3 totals 15 residues. Germline loops: CDR1 SGHRS, CDR2 YFSETQ. The trim removed 4 bases at V and 3 bases at J, leaving 4 bases unmatched. CDR3 in DNA: TGCGCCAGCAGCGGCCGGACAGGGGACACCGGGGAGCTGTTTTTT. Translating it yields CASSGRTGDTGELFF.

Points on this clonotype: An end of the junction differs from the germline gene, which may be a read error. The rearrangement uses TRBV4-1 and TRBJ1-1; D is possibly TRBD1 (6 bases). The CDR3 spans 16 residues. The germline V gene has CDR1 MGHRA and CDR2 YSYEKL. CDR3 sequence: CANSQDGREGQGRAFF. The CDR3 DNA reads as TGCGCCAACAGCCAAGATGGTCGAGAGGGACAAGGTAGGGCTTTCTTT.

The chain uses TRBV6-1 and TRBJ2-5; possibly TRBD1 for D (6 bases). Germline V gene sequence: CDR1 MNHNS, CDR2 SASEGT. The CDR3 is made up of 15 amino acids. Trimming left V 6 bases short and J 5 bases short, with 19 bases between. The chain's CDR3 is CASSYTTGTWETQYF. The CDR3 nucleotides read TGTGCCAGCAGCTATACGACAGGAACGTGGGAGACCCAGTACTTC.

The chain carries TRBV4-2 and TRBJ1-5, with D unclear. Trimming took off 4 bases at V and 5 bases at J, with 12 bases between the two ends. CDR1 LGHNA and CDR2 YNFKEQ come from the germline V gene. The CDR3 runs to 14 residues. CDR3 protein: CASSLLGRDQPQHF. CDR3 nucleotide sequence: TGTGCCAGCAGCCTACTAGGCAGAGATCAGCCCCAGCATTTT.

The chain recombines TRBV28 with TRBJ1-2, with a tentative D call TRBD1 (6 bases). CDR1 and CDR2 from the germline V gene are MDHEN and SYDVKM. V lost 5 bases, J lost 7 bases, and 20 bases lay in between. The CDR3 has 15 residues. For the CDR3, the DNA is TGTGCCAGCAGTACCGAGGTGGGGGGGGCGCTTGGCTACACCTTC. Protein: CASSTEVGGALGYTF.